The 26 T cell receptor beta chains in this list originate from one sample, sequenced in a study of OX40 agonist ivuxolimab in advanced cancers. The protocol was immunoSEQ multiplex PCR, while the TCRdb copy is restricted to in-frame clones and leaves out a portion. The sample consists of under 45,000 clones, around four fifths of them appearing once. Material: CD4+ or CD8+ T cells sorted from blood, obtained in a trial of the OX40 agonist ivuxolimab. The receptors shown here come from an adult with an advanced solid tumor such as melanoma, head and neck, liver or kidney cancer.

The V and J genes are TRBV9 and TRBJ2-2; 8 bases fit TRBD1. This CDR3 is 16 amino acids long. With V trimmed by 4 bases and J by 4 bases, 9 bases remained unmatched. Per germline, CDR1 SGDLS and CDR2 YYNGEE. CDR3 residues: CASSPGQGAGTGELFF. CDR3 DNA: TGTGCCAGCAGCCCCGGGCAGGGGGCGGGCACCGGGGAGCTGTTTTTT. Full variable domain (remainder filled in from reference TRBV9 and TRBJ2-2): DSGVTQTPKHLITATGQRVTLRCSPRSGDLSVYWYQQSLDQGLQFLIQYYNGEERAKGNILERFSAQQFPDLHSELNLSSLELGDSALYFCASSPGQGAGTGELFFGEGSRLTVL.

This chain connects TRBV4-3 to TRBJ1-2, with D possibly TRBD1 on 5 matching bases. Per the germline V gene, CDR1 is LGHNA and CDR2 is YSLEER. The V end was cut by 0 bases, the J end by 12 bases, with 14 bases between. This CDR3 is built from 13 residues. The CDR3 sequence: CASSQDIGREDTF. In DNA, the CDR3 is TGCGCCAGCAGCCAAGATATCGGCAGGGAAGACACCTTC.

V gene TRBV5-4 combines with J gene TRBJ2-7; no firm D call. This CDR3 contains 16 residues. From germline, CDR1 is SGHNT and CDR2 YYREEE (reference sequence). V dropped 1 base and J dropped 4 bases, with 18 bases sitting between them. The CDR3, as DNA: TGTGCCAGCAGCTTGAGGCGTTCCCCCAATCCTTACGAGCAGTACGTC. Translation: CASSLRRSPNPYEQYV.

The rearrangement links TRBV25-1 to TRBJ2-5; perhaps TRBD1 as D (6 bases). Germline lookup yields CDR1 MGHDK and CDR2 SYGVNS. This CDR3 is 13 amino acids long. Trimming stripped 6 bases from V and 5 bases from J, with 13 bases between. The CDR3 here is CASSPQGPETQYF. The CDR3 DNA sequence: TGTGCCAGCAGCCCTCAGGGGCCGGAGACCCAGTACTTC.

V and J are TRBV7-9 and TRBJ2-5, with 7 bases aligning to TRBD1. Germline V gene lookup returns CDR1 SEHNR and CDR2 FQNEAQ (reference sequence). The CDR3 totals 14 residues. Germline trimming cut 6 bases from V and 4 bases from J; bases unmatched to any gene: 8. The CDR3 DNA reads TGTGCCAGCAGGTTACAGGGGAAGATAGAGACCCAGTACTTC. Translation: CASRLQGKIETQYF.

The rearrangement joins TRBV7-2 to TRBJ2-1; 7 bases agree with TRBD2. CDR1 and CDR2 from the germline V gene are SGHTA and FQGNSA. The CDR3 is 14 residues long. The CDR3 nucleotides read TGTGCAAGCGCCCAGCGGGAACCCTACAATGAGCAGTTCTTC. Amino acids: CASAQREPYNEQFF.

The chain employs TRBV11-2 and TRBJ2-3, with 7 positions matching TRBD2. The germline V gene encodes CDR1 SGHAT and CDR2 FQNNGV. CDR3 length: 16 residues. The V and J ends lost 1 base and 2 bases, in that order; junction bases with no gene match: 6. CDR3 bases: TGTGCCAGCAGCTTAGGGCGAGCGGGATACACAGATACGCAGTATTTT. The encoded protein is CASSLGRAGYTDTQYF.

This sequence joins TRBV5-1 and TRBJ2-3; no firm D call. This CDR3 is built from 13 residues. Germline CDR1 and CDR2: SGHRS and YFSETQ. V was pared by 0 bases and J by 4 bases, with 6 bases between. CDR3 DNA sequence: TGCGCCAGCAGCTTGGAGCTGGCAGATACGCAGTATTTT. This sequence encodes CASSLELADTQYF.

The rearrangement links TRBV5-1 to TRBJ2-3; 9 bases are shared with TRBD2. This CDR3 contains 15 residues. The V gene end was trimmed by 0 bases and the J gene end by 5 bases; junction bases not matched to a gene: 4. In germline, CDR1 is SGHRS, CDR2 YFSETQ. This CDR3 reads CASSLVASGVDTQYF. The CDR3 bases are TGCGCCAGCAGCTTGGTCGCTAGCGGGGTAGATACGCAGTATTTT. The entire variable domain, with the rest obtained from reference TRBV5-1 and TRBJ2-3, is as follows: KAGVTQTPRYLIKTRGQQVTLSCSPISGHRSVSWYQQTPGQGLQFLFEYFSETQRNKGNFPGRFSGRQFSNSRSEMNVSTLELGDSALYLCASSLVASGVDTQYFGPGTRLTVL.

This sequence joins TRBV30 and TRBJ2-5; TRBD2 aligns across 13 bases. The CDR3 loop spans 17 amino acids. V lost 2 bases to trimming and J lost 5 bases; unmatched junction nucleotides: 11. The germline V gene has CDR1 GTSNPN and CDR2 SVGIG (reference sequence). In DNA form, the CDR3 reads TGTGCCTGGAGTCCATTTCCGGGACTAGCGGGGTTGGAGACCCAGTACTTC. Its protein product is CAWSPFPGLAGLETQYF.

This clone was seen just once. V is TRBV6-5 and J is TRBJ1-1; TRBD1 is a possible D gene (6 bases). Trimming pared 2 bases from V and 5 bases from J, leaving 15 bases between. The CDR3 sequence is 15 residues long. CDR1 and CDR2 from the germline V gene are MNHEY and SVGAGI. In nucleotides, the CDR3 is TGTGCCAGCAGTTACGGAGGGGGGGTGGAGACTGAAGCTTTCTTT. It specifies CASSYGGGVETEAFF.

The chain joins TRBV5-1 to TRBJ2-2; D not resolved. The CDR3 has 15 amino acids. V was shortened by 0 bases and J by 0 bases, with 6 bases between the two germline ends. In germline, CDR1 is SGHRS, CDR2 YFSETQ. CDR3 DNA sequence: TGCGCCAGCAGCTTGGAGTTGGCGAACACCGGGGAGCTGTTTTTT. Translation gives CASSLELANTGELFF.

The V and J genes are TRBV4-3 and TRBJ1-5, with D perhaps matching TRBD1 (5 bases). Germline CDR1 and CDR2: LGHNA and YSLEER. The CDR3 runs 13 residues. Trimming cost V 0 bases and J 6 bases, with 6 bases left between them. The CDR3 nucleotides read TGCGCCAGCAGCCAAGACGGGGGTCAGCCCCAGCATTTT. It specifies CASSQDGGQPQHF.

This chain links TRBV29-1 with TRBJ1-2; possible D gene TRBD1, 6 bases. Germline assignment: CDR1 SQVTM and CDR2 ANQGSEA. The CDR3 is made up of 14 amino acids. V was pared by 7 bases and J by 4 bases, with 19 bases between. The CDR3: CSAEGVGGSYGYTF. The CDR3 DNA reads as TGCAGCGCCGAAGGTGTAGGGGGGAGCTATGGCTACACCTTC.

Concerning this clone itself: Distinct nucleotide sequences in the sample also encode this CDR3. V gene TRBV7-2 combines with J gene TRBJ1-2; TRBD1 aligns across 12 bases. V was pared by 4 bases and J by 7 bases, with 4 bases of the junction left unmatched. The CDR3 loop spans 14 amino acids. In germline, CDR1 is SGHTA, CDR2 FQGNSA. CDR3 sequence reads: CASSSGQGAGGYTF. In DNA, the CDR3 is TGTGCCAGCAGCTCGGGACAGGGGGCGGGTGGCTACACCTTC.

The chain links TRBV19 to TRBJ2-5, with TRBD2 as a possible D gene (5 bases). The CDR3 is 17 amino acids. V dropped 1 base and J dropped 0 bases, with 15 bases sitting between them. Per germline, CDR1 LNHDA and CDR2 SQIVND (reference sequence). The CDR3 DNA sequence: TGTGCCAGTAGTATAGCGGGGAGTCAGGACGACCAAGAGACCCAGTACTTC. Translating gives CASSIAGSQDDQETQYF.

The V gene is TRBV7-9, the J gene TRBJ1-2; D unclear. Germline V CDR1 and CDR2: SEHNR, FQNEAQ (reference sequence). The CDR3 extends over 13 amino acids. Deletions cut 8 bases from V and 0 bases from J, with 10 bases between. CDR3 in DNA: TGTGCCAGCGGACGGACTCCTAACTATGGCTACACCTTC. It codes for CASGRTPNYGYTF.

V and J are TRBV27 and TRBJ2-7, with 7 bases aligning to TRBD2. The trim removed 6 bases at V and 1 base at J, leaving 12 bases unmatched. Germline CDR1 reads MNHEY; CDR2 reads SMNVEV (reference sequence). The CDR3 totals 16 residues. The CDR3 sequence is CASRPLGGTYSYEQYF. CDR3 in DNA: TGTGCCAGCAGACCTCTCGGGGGGACCTATTCCTACGAGCAGTACTTC.

The chain combines TRBV5-4 with TRBJ1-2; D unresolved. CDR1 and CDR2 from the germline V gene are SGHNT and YYREEE (reference sequence). This CDR3 spans 16 amino acids. Trimming cost V 0 bases and J 4 bases, with 16 bases left between them. The CDR3 is CASSLGQPKNFYGYTF. Here the CDR3 DNA reads TGTGCCAGCAGCTTGGGCCAGCCCAAAAATTTCTATGGCTACACCTTC.

This chain joins TRBV2 and TRBJ1-5; the D gene is possibly TRBD1 (5 bases). CDR3 size: 13 residues. V was trimmed by 10 bases and J by 2 bases, leaving 12 bases between them. Germline V CDR1 and CDR2: SNHLY, FYNNEI. This chain's CDR3 is CAITGGGNQPQHF. The DNA for the CDR3 is TGTGCCATAACGGGGGGTGGCAATCAGCCCCAGCATTTT.

This sequence joins TRBV9 and TRBJ2-1, with D perhaps TRBD1 (6 bases). The V end was cut by 1 base, the J end by 0 bases, with 8 bases between. The CDR3 loop spans 15 amino acids. Per the germline V gene, CDR1 is SGDLS and CDR2 is YYNGEE. The DNA for the CDR3 is TGTGCCAGCAGCGTATGGGACACCTCCTACAATGAGCAGTTCTTC. Its translation: CASSVWDTSYNEQFF.

The genes are TRBV4-3 and TRBJ2-5; D unclear. The assigned J gene may be wrong: the sequence end matches TRBJ2-7 better. The CDR3 consists of 15 residues. Germline-derived CDR1 and CDR2 are LGHNA and YSLEER. CDR3 protein: CASSQDRPTSYEQYF. The CDR3 DNA reads TGCGCCAGCAGCCAAGACAGACCGACTTCCTACGAGCAGTACTTC.

The chain couples TRBV4-3 to TRBJ1-1, with D perhaps TRBD1 (6 bases). Germline values: CDR1 LGHNA, CDR2 YSLEER. Trimming pared 6 bases from V and 3 bases from J, leaving 14 bases between. The CDR3 is 14 amino acids. CDR3 protein: CASRNRVSDTEAFF. CDR3 DNA sequence: TGCGCCAGCAGGAACAGGGTTTCGGACACTGAAGCTTTCTTT.

The V gene is TRBV5-1, the J gene TRBJ1-2, with a tentative D call TRBD1 (5 bases). Trimming removed 2 bases from V and 7 bases from J, with 12 bases in between. The CDR3 is made up of 13 amino acids. Germline V lookup: CDR1 SGHRS, CDR2 YFSETQ. Here the CDR3 reads CASSFQGLGGYTF. Here the CDR3 DNA reads TGCGCCAGCAGCTTCCAGGGCCTCGGTGGCTACACCTTC.

This CDR3 reads CASSPGGFSGANVLTF. Here the CDR3 DNA reads TGTGCCAGCAGCCCGGGGGGTTTCTCTGGGGCCAACGTCCTGACTTTC. This chain links TRBV7-3 with TRBJ2-6, with 7 bases matching TRBD2. From germline, CDR1 is SGHTA and CDR2 FQGTGA. This CDR3 comprises 16 residues. V was pared by 5 bases and J by 0 bases, with 4 bases of the junction left unmatched.

The gene calls are TRBV5-1 and TRBJ1-3; D is perhaps TRBD1 (5 bases). Between the trimmed V and J ends, which lost 7 bases and 2 bases, there was a span of 10 bases. Germline CDR1 SGHRS, CDR2 YFSETQ. The CDR3 loop spans 13 amino acids. The CDR3 reads CASGDSAGNTIYF. The CDR3 DNA reads TGCGCCAGCGGCGACAGTGCTGGAAACACCATATATTTT.